The clone carrying this T cell receptor (beta chain) is a singleton in its sample. Its antigen is not identified. Using RNA transcripts, the TCR beta CDR3 regions were amplified. HTBI primers were used in a first-round RT-PCR, which preceded a second-round multiplex PCR. From the multiplex PCR reads, TCRdb called clonotypes with MiXCR, one entry per CDR3 protein. The data hold about 390,000 distinct CDR3 sequences, with about a sixth observed a single time. The data were taken from a study of Graves' ophthalmopathy and Graves' hyperthyroidism. Stable hyperthyroidism referred to disease that showed no ophthalmopathy within 18 months of follow-up. Germline CDR1 and CDR2: MNHNS and SASEGT. V lost 4 bases, J lost 7 bases, and 9 bases stayed unmatched. The CDR3 runs 15 residues. Study-wide points: A 13-signature model separated ophthalmopathy from stable hyperthyroidism, about 91% sensitivity, 75% to 84% specificity.

The specimen sequenced was peripheral blood. The chain employs TRBV6-1 and TRBJ1-5; TRBD1 matches at 8 bases. This TCR was sampled from an adult woman with stable Graves' hyperthyroidism. The CDR3 here is CASSGGQANRQPQHF. As DNA, the CDR3 is TGTGCCAGCAGTGGGGGACAGGCGAATCGGCAGCCCCAGCATTTT.